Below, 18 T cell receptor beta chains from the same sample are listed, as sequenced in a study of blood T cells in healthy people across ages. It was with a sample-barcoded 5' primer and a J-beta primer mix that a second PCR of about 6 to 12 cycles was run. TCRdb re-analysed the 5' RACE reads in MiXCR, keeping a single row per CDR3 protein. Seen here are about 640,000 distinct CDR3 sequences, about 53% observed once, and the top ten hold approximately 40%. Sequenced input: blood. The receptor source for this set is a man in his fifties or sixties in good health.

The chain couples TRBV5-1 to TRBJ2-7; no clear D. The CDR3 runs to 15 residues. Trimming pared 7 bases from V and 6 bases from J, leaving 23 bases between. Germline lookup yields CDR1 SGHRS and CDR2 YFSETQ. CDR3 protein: CASCFSGPTESEQYF. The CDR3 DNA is TGCGCCAGCTGTTTCTCCGGGCCAACCGAGTCCGAGCAGTACTTC.

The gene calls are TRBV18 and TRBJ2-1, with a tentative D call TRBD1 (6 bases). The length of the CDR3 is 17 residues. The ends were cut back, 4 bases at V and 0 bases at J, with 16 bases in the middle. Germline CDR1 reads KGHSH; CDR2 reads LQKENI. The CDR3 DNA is TGTGCCAGCTCACGAAACCAGGGGCAAATCTCCTACAATGAGCAGTTCTTC. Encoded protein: CASSRNQGQISYNEQFF.

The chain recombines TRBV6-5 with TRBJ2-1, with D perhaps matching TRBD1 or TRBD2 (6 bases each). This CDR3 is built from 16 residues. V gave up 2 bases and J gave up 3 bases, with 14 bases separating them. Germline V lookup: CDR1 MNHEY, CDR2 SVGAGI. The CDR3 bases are TGTGCCAGCAGTTACAAGTCGGGGGCCCGCTACAATGAGCAGTTCTTC. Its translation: CASSYKSGARYNEQFF.

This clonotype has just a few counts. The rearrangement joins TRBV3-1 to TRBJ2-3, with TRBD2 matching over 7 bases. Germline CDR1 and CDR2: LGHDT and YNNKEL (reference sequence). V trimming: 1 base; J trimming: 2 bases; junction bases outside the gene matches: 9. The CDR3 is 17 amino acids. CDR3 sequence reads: CASSQGPWGGDTDTQYF. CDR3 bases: TGTGCCAGCAGCCAAGGTCCGTGGGGGGGGGACACAGATACGCAGTATTTT.

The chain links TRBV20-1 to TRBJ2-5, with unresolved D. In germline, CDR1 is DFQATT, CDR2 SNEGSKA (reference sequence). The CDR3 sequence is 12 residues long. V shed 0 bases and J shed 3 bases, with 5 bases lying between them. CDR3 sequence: CSARETKETQYF. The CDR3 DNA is TGCAGTGCTAGAGAGACGAAAGAGACCCAGTACTTC.

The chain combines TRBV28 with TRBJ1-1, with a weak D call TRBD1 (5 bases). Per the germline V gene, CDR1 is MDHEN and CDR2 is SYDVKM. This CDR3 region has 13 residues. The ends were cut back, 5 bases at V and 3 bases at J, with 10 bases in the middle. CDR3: CASSPGPDTEAFF. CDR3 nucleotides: TGTGCCAGCAGTCCGGGACCGGACACTGAAGCTTTCTTT.

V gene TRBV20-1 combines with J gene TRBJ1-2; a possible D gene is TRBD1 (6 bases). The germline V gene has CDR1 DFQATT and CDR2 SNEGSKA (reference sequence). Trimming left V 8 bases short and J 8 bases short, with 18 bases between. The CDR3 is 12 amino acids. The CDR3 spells CSQQGSKGGYTF. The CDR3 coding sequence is TGCAGTCAACAGGGATCCAAGGGAGGCTACACCTTC.

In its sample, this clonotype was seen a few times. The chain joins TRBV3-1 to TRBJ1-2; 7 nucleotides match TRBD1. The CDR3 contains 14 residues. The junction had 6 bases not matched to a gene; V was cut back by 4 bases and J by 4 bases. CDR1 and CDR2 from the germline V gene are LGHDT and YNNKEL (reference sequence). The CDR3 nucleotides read TGTGCCAGCAGCCCCACAGGGGAGATCTATGGCTACACCTTC. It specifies CASSPTGEIYGYTF.

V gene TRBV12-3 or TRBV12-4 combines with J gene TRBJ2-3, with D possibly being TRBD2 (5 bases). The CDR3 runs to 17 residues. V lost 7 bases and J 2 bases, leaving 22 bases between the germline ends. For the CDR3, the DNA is TGTGCCAGCACCCCGACCCGCGCGGGCGGCTTCACAGATACGCAGTATTTT. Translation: CASTPTRAGGFTDTQYF.

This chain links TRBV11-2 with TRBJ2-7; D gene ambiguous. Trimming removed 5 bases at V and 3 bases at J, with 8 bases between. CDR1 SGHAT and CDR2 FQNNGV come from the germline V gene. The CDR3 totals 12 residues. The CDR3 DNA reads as TGTGCCAGCAGCCCCTGGGACTACGAGCAGTACTTC. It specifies CASSPWDYEQYF.

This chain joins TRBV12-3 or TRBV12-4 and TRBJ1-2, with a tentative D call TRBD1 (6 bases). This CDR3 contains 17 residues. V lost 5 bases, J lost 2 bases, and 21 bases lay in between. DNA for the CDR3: TGTGCCAGCAGTGGGGATTACGGGGGGCGATTGAACTATGGCTACACCTTC. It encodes CASSGDYGGRLNYGYTF.

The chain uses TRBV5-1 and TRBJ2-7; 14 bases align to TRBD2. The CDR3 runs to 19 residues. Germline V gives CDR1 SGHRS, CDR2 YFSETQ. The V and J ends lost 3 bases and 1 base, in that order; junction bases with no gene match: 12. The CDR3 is CASSWTGLAGALPSYEQYF. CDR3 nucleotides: TGCGCCAGCAGCTGGACGGGACTAGCGGGGGCCCTCCCTTCCTACGAGCAGTACTTC. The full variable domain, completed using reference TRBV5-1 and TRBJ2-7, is KAGVTQTPRYLIKTRGQQVTLSCSPISGHRSVSWYQQTPGQGLQFLFEYFSETQRNKGNFPGRFSGRQFSNSRSEMNVSTLELGDSALYLCASSWTGLAGALPSYEQYFGPGTRLTVT.

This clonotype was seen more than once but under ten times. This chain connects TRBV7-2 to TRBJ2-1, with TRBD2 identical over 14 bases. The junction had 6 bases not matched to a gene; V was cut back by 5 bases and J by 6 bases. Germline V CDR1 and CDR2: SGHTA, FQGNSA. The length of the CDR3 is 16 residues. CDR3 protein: CASSLTTSGGANEQFF. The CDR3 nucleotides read TGTGCCAGCAGCCTAACGACTAGCGGGGGGGCCAATGAGCAGTTCTTC.

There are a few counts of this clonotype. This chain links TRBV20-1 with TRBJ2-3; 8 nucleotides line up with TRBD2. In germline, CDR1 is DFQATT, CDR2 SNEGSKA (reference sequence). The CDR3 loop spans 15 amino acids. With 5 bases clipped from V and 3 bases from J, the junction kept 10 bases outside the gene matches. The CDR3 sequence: CSALSGGGGTDTQYF. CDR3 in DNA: TGCAGTGCTCTGAGCGGGGGAGGGGGTACAGATACGCAGTATTTT.

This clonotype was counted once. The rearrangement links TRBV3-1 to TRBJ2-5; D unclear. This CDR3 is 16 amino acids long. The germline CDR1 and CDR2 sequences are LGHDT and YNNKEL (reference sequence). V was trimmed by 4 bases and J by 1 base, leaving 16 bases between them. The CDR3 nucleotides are TGTGCCAGCAGCCTTTACCGCCCGACTCTCCAAGAGACCCAGTACTTC. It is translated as CASSLYRPTLQETQYF.

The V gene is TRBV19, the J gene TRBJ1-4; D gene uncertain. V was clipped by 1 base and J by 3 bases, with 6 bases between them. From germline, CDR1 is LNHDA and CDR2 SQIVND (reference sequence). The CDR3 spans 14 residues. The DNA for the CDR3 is TGTGCCAGTAGTATAGGAAGACCTAATGAAAAACTGTTTTTT. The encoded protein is CASSIGRPNEKLFF.

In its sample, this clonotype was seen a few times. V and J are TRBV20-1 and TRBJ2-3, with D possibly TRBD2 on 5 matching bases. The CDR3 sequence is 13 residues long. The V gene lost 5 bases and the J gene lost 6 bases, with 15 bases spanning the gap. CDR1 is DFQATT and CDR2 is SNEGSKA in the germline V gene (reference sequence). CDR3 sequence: CSAPRIGEDTQYF. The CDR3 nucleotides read TGCAGTGCTCCCCGTATTGGGGAGGATACGCAGTATTTT.

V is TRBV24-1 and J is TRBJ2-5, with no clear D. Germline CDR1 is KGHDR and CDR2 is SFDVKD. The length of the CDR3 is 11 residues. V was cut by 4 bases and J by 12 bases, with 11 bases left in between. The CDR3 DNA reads TGTGCCACCAGTGACCGGGCCTTTAAGTACTTC. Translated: CATSDRAFKYF.